The sequence of this TCR beta chain was determined in a study of T cell repertoires in cytomegalovirus infection. In the study overall: It can be stated that public TCR beta signatures indicated CMV infection as well as a matching HLA type. Study results and limitations: Cumulative public TCR beta family frequency identified carriers of CMV plus the relevant HLA. What dominated the ex vivo response were HLA-C-restricted CMV-specific TCR beta clonotypes.

The CDR3 loop spans 14 amino acids. CDR1 LGHNT and CDR2 FRNRAP come from the germline V gene. V was clipped by 5 bases and J by 4 bases; unmatched bases: 3. Comments on this clonotype: The antigen is undetermined.

A single record per CDR3 protein comes from TCRdb applying MiXCR to the reads. Among about 230,000 distinct CDR3 sequences listed, 22% were seen once. The receptor was derived from a human donor in good health (CMV status not recorded). Some clones in this sample may be carry-over from other donors' samples. Sequencing input: CD8+ T cells from PBMCs. The chain employs TRBV12-5 and TRBJ2-1, with 9 bases lining up with TRBD2. CDR3 protein: CASGVAGAYNEQFF. CDR3 nucleotides: TGTGCTAGTGGTGTAGCGGGGGCTTACAATGAGCAGTTCTTC.